This T cell receptor beta chain was found in a study of Ad26.COV2.S vaccination and SARS-CoV-2 variants. Regarding the study as a whole: In vaccinated individuals, spike-specific CD8+ and CD4+ T cell responses reportedly displayed substantial breadth. Recipients of vaccine and of placebo showed similar breadth of their non-spike TCR repertoires. Spike-specific TCR breadth was greater after Ad26.COV2.S than placebo.

Treatment here: 19 received Ad26.COV2.S at low or high dose, single or two shots; about 5 received placebo; per-sample allocation not given. Material that was analyzed had been drawn on day 63 after the first vaccine or placebo injection. About this clone: Antigen: not known.

Deletions cut 0 bases from V and 4 bases from J, with 13 bases between. CDR1 is SGHVS and CDR2 is FNYEAQ in the germline V gene. CDR3 length: 15 amino acids. Only in-frame clones appear in the TCRdb table, and some are missing; sequencing was by immunoSEQ multiplex PCR. The sample has over 350,000 clones, around 85% seen once. The chain joins TRBV7-6 to TRBJ2-7; tentatively, D is TRBD1 (5 bases). The TCR originated in a person aged 18-65 years who received the Ad26.COV2.S COVID-19 vaccine or a placebo. The sequencing here drew on peripheral blood, taken in a trial of Ad26.COV2.S vaccine versus placebo. The CDR3 protein is CASSLAPVGPYEQYF. CDR3 nucleotides: TGTGCCAGCAGCTTAGCTCCAGTGGGGCCGTACGAGCAGTACTTC.